One T cell receptor beta chain is described in this entry. The target antigen is unknown. The method was immunoSEQ multiplex PCR; TCRdb's version includes in-frame clones alone and lacks a portion of them. Among about 2.4 million clones listed, approximately 93% were seen once. This entry belongs to a study of shared clonotypes between healthy human individuals. Study-wide background: Three plates were used per donor for CD4 naive, three for CD4 memory, two for CD8 naive and one for CD8 memory. Findings and limits, study-wide: Limitation of the genetic and exposure-history diversity represented came from the few donors. It was only blood that was sampled, and tissue repertoires likely differ. Between a few donors, naive CD4 clonotypes were shared at a level of about 5%.

The TCR was taken from a young man in good health. Some clones in this sample may be carry-over from other donors' samples. The sample comprised naive CD4+ T cells from PBMCs. Subset described: CD45RA+ positively selected.

CDR3 protein: CASSLGLAGDTDTQYF. In nucleotides, the CDR3 is TGTGCCAGCAGCCTAGGACTAGCGGGAGACACAGATACGCAGTATTTT. The chain carries TRBV4-2 and TRBJ2-3; 13 nucleotides match TRBD2. Germline lookup yields CDR1 LGHNA and CDR2 YNFKEQ. Trimming removed 4 bases from V and 2 bases from J; junction bases left unmatched: 3. The CDR3 runs to 16 residues.